Listed here are 19 T cell receptor beta chains from one sample, sequenced in a study of shared clonotypes between healthy human individuals. The table came from immunoSEQ multiplex PCR; TCRdb's copy has only in-frame clones and leaves some out. The sample consists of 2,100,000 or so clones, approximately 96% of them appearing once. Input material: naive CD4+ T cells sorted from blood. This sample's subset: CD45RA+ positively selected. The receptors derive from a man younger than 30 in good health.

V is TRBV11-3 and J is TRBJ2-5; no firm D call. Trimming removed 1 base from V and 3 bases from J, with 9 bases in between. The CDR3 covers 14 residues. From germline, CDR1 is SGHNT and CDR2 YENEEA. The CDR3 nucleotides read TGTGCCAGCAGCTTAGGGGCACAAGAAGAGACCCAGTACTTC. Its protein is CASSLGAQEETQYF.

A word on this clone: Different DNA sequences within this sample yield the same CDR3. This chain connects TRBV2 to TRBJ1-2; TRBD1 aligns across 9 bases. Per the germline V gene, CDR1 is SNHLY and CDR2 is FYNNEI. Losses at the gene ends were 3 bases for V and 4 bases for J; bases not matched to a gene: 0. The CDR3 length is 13 residues. This CDR3 reads CASSEGQGYGYTF. Written as DNA, the CDR3 is TGTGCCAGCAGTGAGGGACAGGGCTATGGCTACACCTTC.

Only one count was recorded for this clone. The V call is TRBV30, the J call TRBJ2-1; D is perhaps TRBD2 (5 bases). This CDR3 comprises 12 residues. CDR1 is GTSNPN and CDR2 is SVGIG in the germline V gene (reference sequence). V lost 5 bases and J 7 bases, leaving 12 bases between the germline ends. The CDR3 coding sequence is TGTGCCTGGGGGTTTACGGGGAATGAGCAGTTCTTC. It specifies CAWGFTGNEQFF.

This clone was found a few times. The chain combines TRBV11-1 with TRBJ1-4; D remains ambiguous. Germline CDR1 SGHAT, CDR2 FQDESV (reference sequence). V lost 5 bases to trimming and J lost 3 bases, with 10 bases between them. The CDR3 length is 14 residues. CDR3 sequence reads: CASSPGRANEKLFF. The CDR3 coding sequence is TGTGCCAGCAGCCCCGGGCGGGCTAATGAAAAACTGTTTTTT.

The chain joins TRBV9 to TRBJ1-4; tentative D call: TRBD1 (5 bases). Trimming removed 4 bases at V and 8 bases at J, with 18 bases between. The V gene's germline CDR1 is SGDLS and CDR2 YYNGEE. The CDR3 extends over 15 amino acids. The CDR3 spells CASSLGVQPGEKLFF. In DNA form, the CDR3 reads TGTGCCAGCAGCTTAGGGGTCCAACCGGGGGAAAAACTGTTTTTT.

V gene TRBV10-1 combines with J gene TRBJ2-1, with TRBD2 matching over 13 bases. Trimming at V came to 8 bases and at J to 7 bases, leaving 8 bases not matched to a gene. CDR3 length equals 15 residues. The germline CDR1 and CDR2 sequences are WNHNN and SYGVQD (reference sequence). The CDR3, as DNA: TGCGCCAGCGGAGGACTAGCGGGAGAATTTAATGAGCAGTTCTTC. This sequence encodes CASGGLAGEFNEQFF.

The chain combines TRBV5-1 with TRBJ2-1; 11 nucleotides line up with TRBD2. This CDR3 spans 16 amino acids. V trimming: 2 bases; J trimming: 9 bases; junction bases outside the gene matches: 10. The germline CDR1 and CDR2 sequences are SGHRS and YFSETQ. CDR3 protein: CASSFRTSGLLSEQFF. CDR3 DNA: TGCGCCAGCAGCTTTCGGACTAGCGGGCTTTTGTCTGAGCAGTTCTTC.

This clone was seen a single time. This chain connects TRBV5-1 to TRBJ2-7; TRBD2 agrees at 8 bases. The trim removed 4 bases at V and 6 bases at J, leaving 6 bases unmatched. The germline gives CDR1 SGHRS, CDR2 YFSETQ. This CDR3 has 13 residues. CDR3 DNA sequence: TGCGCCAGCAGCCTACGGACTAGCTCCGAGCAGTACTTC. Protein: CASSLRTSSEQYF.

This sequence joins TRBV5-4 and TRBJ2-1; perhaps TRBD2 as D (5 bases). This CDR3 comprises 16 residues. Deletions cut 6 bases from V and 0 bases from J, with 16 bases between. Germline lookup yields CDR1 SGHNT and CDR2 YYREEE (reference sequence). The CDR3 loop is CASTLGLSSSYNEQFF. CDR3 nucleotides: TGTGCCAGCACCCTTGGACTGTCGAGCTCCTACAATGAGCAGTTCTTC.

The gene calls are TRBV29-1 and TRBJ2-7; D gene unclear. Trimming took off 7 bases at V and 1 base at J, with 11 bases between the two ends. Germline V lookup: CDR1 SQVTM, CDR2 ANQGSEA. This CDR3 has 12 amino acids. The DNA for the CDR3 is TGCAGCGCACGACTGAATTCCTACGAGCAGTACTTC. Translated: CSARLNSYEQYF.

The rearrangement links TRBV27 to TRBJ2-7; the D gene is possibly TRBD1 (5 bases). Looked up from germline, CDR1 is MNHEY and CDR2 is SMNVEV (reference sequence). The CDR3 contains 13 residues. V was shortened by 6 bases and J by 5 bases, with 14 bases between the two germline ends. The CDR3 nucleotides read TGTGCCAGCAGGCCCCTAGGGGCAAACGAGCAGTACTTC. This codes for CASRPLGANEQYF.

The chain has TRBV6-5 and TRBJ1-6; D is unresolved. The CDR3 covers 13 residues. The germline gives CDR1 MNHEY, CDR2 SVGAGI. Deletions cut 6 bases from V and 12 bases from J, with 15 bases between. CDR3 residues: CASSSKSPRPLHF. CDR3 in DNA: TGTGCCAGCAGCTCCAAATCGCCTAGACCCCTCCACTTT.

The rearrangement joins TRBV10-2 to TRBJ1-1; D gene ambiguous. Germline-derived CDR1 and CDR2 are WSHSY and SAAADI. Trimming removed 6 bases from V and 2 bases from J, with 7 bases in between. The CDR3 is made up of 12 amino acids. The CDR3 nucleotides read TGCGCCAGCAGAAACGGCAACACTGAAGCTTTCTTT. Protein: CASRNGNTEAFF.

The sample holds a few counts of this clone. This CDR3 reads CASKSERETEAFF. The CDR3 bases are TGTGCCAGCAAATCGGAAAGGGAGACTGAAGCTTTCTTT. The chain uses TRBV6-5 and TRBJ1-1, with no clear D. Germline CDR1 MNHEY, CDR2 SVGAGI. Trimming cost V 7 bases and J 5 bases, with 14 bases left between them. The CDR3 runs 13 residues.

This clone appeared a few times. The genes are TRBV19 and TRBJ1-2; 9 nucleotides align to TRBD1. The CDR3 is 12 residues long. With 7 bases clipped from V and 8 bases from J, the junction kept 5 bases outside the gene matches. Germline V gene data show CDR1 as LNHDA and CDR2 as SQIVND (reference sequence). CDR3: CASTDRGRGYTF. For the CDR3, the DNA is TGTGCCAGTACCGACAGGGGGAGAGGCTACACCTTC.

This clone was recorded once. This chain joins TRBV15 and TRBJ2-7, with 9 bases aligning to TRBD1. V lost 3 bases to trimming and J lost 4 bases; unmatched junction nucleotides: 4. The CDR3 sequence is 14 residues long. The germline V gene has CDR1 LNHNV and CDR2 YYDKDF (reference sequence). CDR3 coding DNA: TGTGCCACCAGCAGGGACAGGGGCCGGTACGAGCAGTACTTC. It translates to CATSRDRGRYEQYF.

The rearrangement links TRBV10-3 to TRBJ2-5; D is unclear. Per germline, CDR1 ENHRY and CDR2 SYGVKD. The CDR3 is 12 residues long. Trimming took 10 bases from V and 2 from J, leaving 11 bases between them. DNA for the CDR3: TGTGCCACCGCGACGGATCAAGAGACCCAGTACTTC. It specifies CATATDQETQYF.

The V and J genes are TRBV5-8 and TRBJ1-2; the D gene is possibly TRBD1 (5 bases). The CDR3 contains 15 residues. The V gene's germline CDR1 is SGHTS and CDR2 YDEGEE. V was clipped by 1 base and J by 0 bases, with 10 bases between them. CDR3 sequence (DNA): TGTGCCAGCAGCTTGATAGGGGTTGCTAACTATGGCTACACCTTC. As protein: CASSLIGVANYGYTF.

This chain links TRBV2 with TRBJ2-5; 7 bases match TRBD1. The V and J ends lost 9 bases and 6 bases, in that order; junction bases with no gene match: 13. The CDR3 is 14 amino acids. From germline, CDR1 is SNHLY and CDR2 FYNNEI. The CDR3 DNA is TGTGCCAGAGGCCCCGGGACAGAGGAGAAGACCCAGTACTTC. This gives the protein CARGPGTEEKTQYF.